These 11 T cell receptor beta chains were all obtained from the same sample, sequenced in a study of early T cells in non-severe SARS-CoV-2 infection (dated by TCRdb to 2020 to 2022). Library preparation used 5' RACE. Sequencing relied on a NextSeq 500. TCRdb itself trimmed the public reads at Q25 with fastp, ran MiXCR and retained productive beta chains. Identical CDR3 proteins give one entry, which carries the most common genes and DNA. The sample has tens of thousands of distinct CDR3 sequences on record, over 13% of them singletons. About 6.7% of the sample lies in the top ten. The specimen was whole blood. The source of these receptors is an adult who was a healthcare worker with PCR-confirmed SARS-CoV-2 infection or an uninfected control (not recorded which).

J is TRBJ1-2 and V is TRBV24-1; tentative D call: TRBD1 (6 bases). The CDR3 contains 13 residues. Germline V gives CDR1 KGHDR, CDR2 SFDVKD. The V gene lost 7 bases and the J gene lost 7 bases, with 15 bases spanning the gap. CDR3 loop: CATRGAQGGGYTF. The CDR3 bases are TGTGCCACCAGGGGGGCACAGGGTGGTGGCTACACCTTC.

The genes are TRBV11-3 and TRBJ2-7; 10 bases align to TRBD2. The germline V gene encodes CDR1 SGHNT and CDR2 YENEEA. The CDR3 is 15 amino acids. V shed 1 base, J shed 2 bases, and the junction held 2 bases outside the gene matches. The CDR3 reads CASSLGLAGPYEQYF. CDR3 bases: TGTGCCAGCAGCTTAGGACTAGCGGGTCCCTACGAGCAGTACTTC.

This clonotype was observed at least ten times. J is TRBJ1-2 and V is TRBV6-5; 7 positions match TRBD1. Trimming removed 6 bases from V and 0 bases from J; junction bases left unmatched: 7. From germline, CDR1 is MNHEY and CDR2 SVGAGI. The CDR3 length is 15 residues. The CDR3 coding sequence is TGTGCCAGCAGCCGACAGGGCCCCCCTAACTATGGCTACACCTTC. Protein: CASSRQGPPNYGYTF.

This sequence joins TRBV20-1 and TRBJ1-1; D unclear. The CDR3 runs 12 residues. Trimming removed 7 bases at V and 0 bases at J, with 9 bases between. CDR1 and CDR2 (germline): DFQATT, SNEGSKA (reference sequence). CDR3 protein: CSGNGVNTEAFF. The CDR3 DNA follows: TGCAGTGGGAACGGAGTGAACACTGAAGCTTTCTTT.

V and J are TRBV3-1 and TRBJ1-1; 7 nucleotides match TRBD1. With 4 bases clipped from V and 7 bases from J, the junction kept 12 bases outside the gene matches. CDR1 is LGHDT and CDR2 is YNNKEL in the germline V gene (reference sequence). The CDR3 totals 15 residues. For the CDR3, the DNA is TGTGCCAGCAGCCCAGGTCCGACAGGGAGTTATGAAGCTTTCTTT. Protein sequence: CASSPGPTGSYEAFF.

This clonotype has ten or more counts. The chain joins TRBV7-8 to TRBJ2-1; the match to TRBD2 covers 13 bases. The germline gives CDR1 SGHVS, CDR2 FQNEAQ. J gave up 9 bases and V 5 bases, and 10 bases lay outside the gene matches. The length of the CDR3 is 16 residues. DNA for the CDR3: TGTGCCAGCAGCCCTACCGGACTAGCGGGAGTGGGTGAGCAGTTCTTC. Translating gives CASSPTGLAGVGEQFF.

The table lists this clonotype with many counts. The J gene is TRBJ1-1, the V gene TRBV5-1, with unresolved D. The CDR3 is 13 amino acids. Per germline, CDR1 SGHRS and CDR2 YFSETQ. V was clipped by 0 bases and J by 6 bases, with 9 bases between them. CDR3: CASSLGSGSEAFF. The CDR3 DNA reads TGCGCCAGCAGCTTGGGGTCGGGGTCTGAAGCTTTCTTT.

Only a few counts were recorded for this clonotype. Germline is not matched at one junction end, which may reflect a read error. The chain employs TRBV20-1 and TRBJ2-1; the match to TRBD2 covers 8 bases. The CDR3 length is 14 residues. The germline V gene encodes CDR1 DFQATT and CDR2 SNEGSKA (reference sequence). The DNA for the CDR3 is TGCAGTGCAGCTTCTAGCGGGCCCTACAATGAGCATTTCTTC. This encodes CSAASSGPYNEHFF.

The chain is built from TRBV27 and TRBJ2-7; 9 nucleotides match TRBD2. The CDR3 totals 15 residues. Per the germline V gene, CDR1 is MNHEY and CDR2 is SMNVEV (reference sequence). Trimming removed 8 bases from V and 5 bases from J; junction bases left unmatched: 13. The CDR3 reads CASGIGGLAFDEQYF. The CDR3 coding sequence is TGTGCCAGCGGCATTGGGGGACTAGCATTCGACGAGCAGTACTTC.

V is TRBV2 and J is TRBJ2-5; D is perhaps TRBD1 (5 bases). This CDR3 is built from 14 residues. Per the germline V gene, CDR1 is SNHLY and CDR2 is FYNNEI. V was shortened by 8 bases and J by 6 bases, with 19 bases between the two germline ends. CDR3 in amino acids: CASLGVSAEKTQYF. The CDR3 DNA is TGTGCCAGCTTAGGGGTTTCAGCCGAAAAGACCCAGTACTTC.

This clonotype was observed many times. This rearrangement joins TRBV13 to TRBJ2-1; D is ambiguous. Per the germline V gene, CDR1 is PRHDT and CDR2 is FYEKMQ (reference sequence). The CDR3 sequence is 12 residues long. V lost 0 bases, J lost 7 bases, and 4 bases lay in between. CDR3 sequence reads: CASSLGANEQFF. The DNA of the CDR3 is TGTGCCAGCAGCTTAGGTGCGAATGAGCAGTTCTTC.